The T cell receptor beta chain under discussion was sequenced for a study of T cells in Graves' hyperthyroidism and ophthalmopathy. Newly diagnosed hyperthyroidism, duration under 2 months, in patients aged 18 to 65. The CDR3 runs to 15 residues. Trimming left V 0 bases short and J 4 bases short, with 11 bases between. The germline V gene has CDR1 SGHRS and CDR2 YFSETQ. RNA transcripts gave rise to amplified TCR beta CDR3 regions. In the first-round RT-PCR of the TCR CDR3, the HTBI primer set was used. TCRdb recomputed calls from the multiplex PCR reads with MiXCR, one row per CDR3 protein. Of roughly 580,000 distinct CDR3 sequences listed, 11% to 15% are singletons. This clonotype was detected a few times.

The rearrangement links TRBV5-1 to TRBJ1-5, with D tentatively TRBD1 (6 bases). This sequence was found in a woman under 40 with Graves' hyperthyroidism that later progressed to Graves' ophthalmopathy. The sample comprised blood. CDR3 in amino acids: CASSLGGTPNQPQHF. Here the CDR3 DNA reads TGCGCCAGCAGCTTGGGAGGGACACCTAATCAGCCCCAGCATTTT.